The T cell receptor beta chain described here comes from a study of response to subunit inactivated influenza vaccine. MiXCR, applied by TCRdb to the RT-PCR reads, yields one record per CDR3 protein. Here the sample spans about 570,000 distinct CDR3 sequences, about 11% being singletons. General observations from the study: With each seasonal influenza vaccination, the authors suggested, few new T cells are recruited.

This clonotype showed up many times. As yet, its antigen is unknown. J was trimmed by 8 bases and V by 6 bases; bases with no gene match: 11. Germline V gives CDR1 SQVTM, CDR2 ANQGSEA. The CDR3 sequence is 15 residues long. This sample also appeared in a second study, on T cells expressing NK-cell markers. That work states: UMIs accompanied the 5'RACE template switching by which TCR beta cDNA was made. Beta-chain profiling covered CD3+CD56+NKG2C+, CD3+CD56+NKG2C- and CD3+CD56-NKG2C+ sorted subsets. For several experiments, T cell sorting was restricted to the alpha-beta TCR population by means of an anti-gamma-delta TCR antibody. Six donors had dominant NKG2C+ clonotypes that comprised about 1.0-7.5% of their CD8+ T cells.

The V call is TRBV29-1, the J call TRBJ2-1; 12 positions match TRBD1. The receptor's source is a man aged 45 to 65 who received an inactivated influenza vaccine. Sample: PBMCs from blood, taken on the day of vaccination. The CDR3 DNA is TGCAGCGTGGAGGTACCGGGACAGGGGGCGCATGAGCAGTTCTTC. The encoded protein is CSVEVPGQGAHEQFF.